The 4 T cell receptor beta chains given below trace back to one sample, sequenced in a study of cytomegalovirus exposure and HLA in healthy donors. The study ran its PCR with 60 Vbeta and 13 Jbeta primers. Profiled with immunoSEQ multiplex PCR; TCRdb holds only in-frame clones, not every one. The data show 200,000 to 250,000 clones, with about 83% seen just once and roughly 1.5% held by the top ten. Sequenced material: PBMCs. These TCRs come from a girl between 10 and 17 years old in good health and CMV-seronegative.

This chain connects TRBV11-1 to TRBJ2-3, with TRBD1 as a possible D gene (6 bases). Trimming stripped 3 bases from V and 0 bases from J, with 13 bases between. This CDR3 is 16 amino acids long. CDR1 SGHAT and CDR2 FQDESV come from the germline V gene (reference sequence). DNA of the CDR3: TGTGCCAGCAGCTTTAACGGACAGACCAGCACAGATACGCAGTATTTT. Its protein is CASSFNGQTSTDTQYF.

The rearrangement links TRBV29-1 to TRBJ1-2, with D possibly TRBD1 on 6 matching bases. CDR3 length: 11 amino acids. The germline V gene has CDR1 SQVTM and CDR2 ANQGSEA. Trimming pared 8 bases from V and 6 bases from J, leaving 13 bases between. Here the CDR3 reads CSHINRDGYTF. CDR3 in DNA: TGCAGCCACATAAACAGGGATGGCTACACCTTC.

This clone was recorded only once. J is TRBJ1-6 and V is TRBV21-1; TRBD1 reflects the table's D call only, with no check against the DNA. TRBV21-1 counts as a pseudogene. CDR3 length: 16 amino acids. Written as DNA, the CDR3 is TGTGCCAGCAGCAAAGTTTACAGGATTCAGGAATCACCCCTCCACTTT. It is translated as CASSKVYRIQESPLHF.

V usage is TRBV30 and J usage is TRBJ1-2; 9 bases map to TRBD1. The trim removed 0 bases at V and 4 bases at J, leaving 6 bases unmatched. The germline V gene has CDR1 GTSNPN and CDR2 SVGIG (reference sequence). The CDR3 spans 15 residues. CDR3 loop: CAWSVHPGQGYGYTF. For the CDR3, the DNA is TGTGCCTGGAGTGTCCACCCGGGACAGGGCTATGGCTACACCTTC.